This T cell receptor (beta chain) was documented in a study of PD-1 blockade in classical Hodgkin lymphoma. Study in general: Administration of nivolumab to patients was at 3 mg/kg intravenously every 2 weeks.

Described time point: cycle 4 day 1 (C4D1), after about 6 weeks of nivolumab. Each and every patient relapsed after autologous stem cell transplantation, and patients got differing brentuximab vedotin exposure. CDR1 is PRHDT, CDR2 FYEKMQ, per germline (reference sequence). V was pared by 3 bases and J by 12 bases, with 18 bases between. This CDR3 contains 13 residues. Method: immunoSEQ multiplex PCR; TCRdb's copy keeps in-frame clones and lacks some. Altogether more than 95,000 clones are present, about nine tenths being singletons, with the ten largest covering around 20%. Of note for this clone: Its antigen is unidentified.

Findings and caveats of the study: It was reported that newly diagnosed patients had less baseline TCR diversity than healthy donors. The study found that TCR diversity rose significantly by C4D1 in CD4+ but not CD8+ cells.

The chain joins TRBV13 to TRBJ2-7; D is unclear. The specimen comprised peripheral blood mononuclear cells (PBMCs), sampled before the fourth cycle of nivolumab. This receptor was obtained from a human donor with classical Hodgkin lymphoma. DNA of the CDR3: TGTGCCAGCAGCTTGTGGCGTGGAGAGGACCGGTACTTC. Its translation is CASSLWRGEDRYF. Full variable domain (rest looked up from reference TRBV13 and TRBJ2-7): AAGVIQSPRHLIKEKRETATLKCYPIPRHDTVYWYQQGPGQDPQFLISFYEKMQSDKGSIPDRFSAQQFSDYHSELNMSSLELGDSALYFCASSLWRGEDRYFGPGTRLTVT.